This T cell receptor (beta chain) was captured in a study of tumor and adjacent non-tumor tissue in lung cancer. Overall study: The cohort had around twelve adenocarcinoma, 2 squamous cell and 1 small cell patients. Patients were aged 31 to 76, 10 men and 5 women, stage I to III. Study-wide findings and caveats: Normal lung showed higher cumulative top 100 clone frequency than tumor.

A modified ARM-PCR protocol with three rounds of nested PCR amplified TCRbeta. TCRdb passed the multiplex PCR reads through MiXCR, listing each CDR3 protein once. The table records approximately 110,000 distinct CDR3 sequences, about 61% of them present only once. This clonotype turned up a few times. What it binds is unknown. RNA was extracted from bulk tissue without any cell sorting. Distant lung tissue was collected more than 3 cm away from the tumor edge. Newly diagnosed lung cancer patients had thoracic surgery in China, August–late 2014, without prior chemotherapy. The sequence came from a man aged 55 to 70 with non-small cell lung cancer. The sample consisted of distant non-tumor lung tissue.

CDR3 residues: CASRPETSGISEQFF. CDR3 DNA: TGTGCCAGCCGCCCCGAGACTAGCGGGATCAGTGAGCAGTTCTTC. V usage is TRBV11-2 and J usage is TRBJ2-1; 11 bases map to TRBD2. The CDR3 extends over 15 amino acids. Trimming took 8 bases from V and 9 from J; bases not matched to a gene: 12. From germline, CDR1 is SGHAT and CDR2 FQNNGV.